One and the same sample provided the 9 T cell receptor beta chains below, sequenced in a study of T-cell memory formation after mild COVID-19. TCRdb independently ran MiXCR on the 5' RACE reads; one entry per CDR3 protein. The profile shows 400,000 to 500,000 distinct CDR3 sequences, roughly a quarter of them singletons. The sequencing input was PBMCs or a T cell subset sorted from them (not recorded which). Receptors originate from an adult woman who had mild COVID-19 (a few samples of this study predate the infection). Cell type and time point are not known.

This clonotype appeared a few times. The chain recombines TRBV20-1 with TRBJ2-3, with D possibly being TRBD1 (6 bases). The CDR3 extends over 14 amino acids. The germline V and J ends were trimmed by 1 base and 0 bases, with 8 bases remaining between them. Germline CDR1 DFQATT, CDR2 SNEGSKA (reference sequence). CDR3 loop: CSARGGGSTDTQYF. DNA of the CDR3: TGCAGTGCTAGAGGAGGGGGTAGCACAGATACGCAGTATTTT.

The J gene is TRBJ1-1, the V gene TRBV12-3 or TRBV12-4; a possible D gene is TRBD1 (5 bases). V dropped 7 bases and J dropped 4 bases, with 13 bases sitting between them. The CDR3 is 13 residues long. For the CDR3, the DNA is TGTGCCAGCACTAAGAGGGGAGGCACTGAAGCTTTCTTT. It yields the protein CASTKRGGTEAFF.

This clonotype was counted only a few times. The chain links TRBV7-9 to TRBJ2-1; 7 positions match TRBD2. The germline V gene has CDR1 SEHNR and CDR2 FQNEAQ (reference sequence). V gave up 6 bases and J gave up 6 bases; unmatched junction bases: 8. This CDR3 region has 14 residues. This chain's CDR3 is CASSSTSRLNEQFF. The CDR3 DNA is TGTGCCAGCAGTTCGACTAGCCGTCTCAATGAGCAGTTCTTC.

CDR3 region: CASSLGASGATDTQYF. The CDR3 nucleotides read TGCGCCAGCAGCTTGGGGGCTAGCGGGGCCACAGATACGCAGTATTTT. The V and J genes are TRBV5-1 and TRBJ2-3; the match to TRBD2 covers 9 bases. CDR1 and CDR2 (germline): SGHRS, YFSETQ. V trimming: 0 bases; J trimming: 2 bases; junction bases outside the gene matches: 4. The CDR3 has 16 amino acids.

The chain is built from TRBV5-1 and TRBJ1-1, with TRBD1 as a possible D gene (6 bases). Between the trimmed V and J ends, which lost 4 bases and 4 bases, there was a span of 11 bases. CDR3 length: 13 residues. Per the germline V gene, CDR1 is SGHRS and CDR2 is YFSETQ. CDR3 bases: TGCGCCAGCAGCGGGGAAGGGGGCACTGAAGCTTTCTTT. Its translation: CASSGEGGTEAFF.

V usage is TRBV20-1 and J usage is TRBJ1-5; D gene ambiguous. Trimming removed 1 base at V and 0 bases at J, with 7 bases between. CDR3 length: 14 residues. The germline V gene encodes CDR1 DFQATT and CDR2 SNEGSKA (reference sequence). For the CDR3, the DNA is TGCAGTGCTAGAGTTGGCAGTAGCAATCAGCCCCAGCATTTT. It translates to CSARVGSSNQPQHF.

The genes are TRBV5-6 and TRBJ2-5; maybe TRBD2 (6 bases). Germline V gives CDR1 SGHDT, CDR2 YYEEEE. The CDR3 has 14 residues. V lost 0 bases and J 5 bases, leaving 11 bases between the germline ends. CDR3 amino acids: CASSLVGTGETQYF. Here the CDR3 DNA reads TGTGCCAGCAGCTTGGTGGGGACTGGGGAGACCCAGTACTTC.

The gene calls are TRBV27 and TRBJ2-7; D is ambiguous. The V gene's germline CDR1 is MNHEY and CDR2 SMNVEV (reference sequence). Trimming cost V 6 bases and J 5 bases, with 17 bases left between them. The CDR3 consists of 14 residues. CDR3 nucleotide sequence: TGTGCCAGCAGCACCTATACAGATCTCGACGAGCAGTACTTC. It codes for CASSTYTDLDEQYF.

This sequence joins TRBV3-1 and TRBJ1-1, with 7 bases matching TRBD1. Germline assignment: CDR1 LGHDT and CDR2 YNNKEL (reference sequence). V shed 3 bases and J 5 bases; nucleotides not matched to a gene: 6. The CDR3 sequence is 14 residues long. CDR3 nucleotides: TGTGCCAGCAGCCATCGTACAGGGGTGACTGAAGCTTTCTTT. Translating it yields CASSHRTGVTEAFF.